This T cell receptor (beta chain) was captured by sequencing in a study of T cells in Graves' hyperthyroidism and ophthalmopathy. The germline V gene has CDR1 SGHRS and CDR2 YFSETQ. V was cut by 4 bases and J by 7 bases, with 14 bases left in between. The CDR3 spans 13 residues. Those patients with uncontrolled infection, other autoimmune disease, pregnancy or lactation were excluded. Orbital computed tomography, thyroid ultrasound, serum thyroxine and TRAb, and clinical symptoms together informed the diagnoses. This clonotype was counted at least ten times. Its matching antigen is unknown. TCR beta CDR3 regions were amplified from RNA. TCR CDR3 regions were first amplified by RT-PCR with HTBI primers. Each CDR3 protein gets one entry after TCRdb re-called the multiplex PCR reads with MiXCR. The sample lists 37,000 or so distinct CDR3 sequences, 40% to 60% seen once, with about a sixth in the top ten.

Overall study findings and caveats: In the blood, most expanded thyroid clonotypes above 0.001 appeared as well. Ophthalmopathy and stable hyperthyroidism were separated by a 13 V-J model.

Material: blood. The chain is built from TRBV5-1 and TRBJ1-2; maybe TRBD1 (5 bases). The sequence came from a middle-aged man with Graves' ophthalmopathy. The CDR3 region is CASSPDGRGGYTF. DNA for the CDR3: TGCGCCAGCAGCCCCGACGGGAGGGGTGGCTACACCTTC.